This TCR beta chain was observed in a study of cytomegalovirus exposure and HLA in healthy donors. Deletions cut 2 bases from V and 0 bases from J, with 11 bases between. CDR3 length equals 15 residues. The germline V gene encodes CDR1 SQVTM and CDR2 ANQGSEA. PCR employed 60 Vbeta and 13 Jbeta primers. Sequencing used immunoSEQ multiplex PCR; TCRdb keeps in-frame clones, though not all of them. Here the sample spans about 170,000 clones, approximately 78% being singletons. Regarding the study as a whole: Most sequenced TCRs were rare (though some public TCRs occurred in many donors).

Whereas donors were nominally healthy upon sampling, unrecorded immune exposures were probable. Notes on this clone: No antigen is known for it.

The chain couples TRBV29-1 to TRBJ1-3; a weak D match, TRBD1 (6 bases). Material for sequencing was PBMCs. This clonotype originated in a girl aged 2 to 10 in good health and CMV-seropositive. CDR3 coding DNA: TGCAGCGTTGAAAAAACAGGGTTCTCTGGAAACACCATATATTTT. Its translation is CSVEKTGFSGNTIYF.